This record concerns one TCR beta chain sequence. Clones were sequenced by immunoSEQ multiplex PCR, and TCRdb holds only the in-frame ones, with some missing. Counted here are about 460,000 clones, 60% to 80% occurring once; the ten biggest clones make up 12%. Samples left unsorted employed some 95 million PBMCs for genomic DNA. Germline V gene sequence: CDR1 MDHEN, CDR2 SYDVKM. The V end was cut by 6 bases, the J end by 2 bases, with 14 bases between. This CDR3 has 15 residues. This entry comes from a study of shared clonotypes between healthy human individuals. This receptor was identified in a woman aged 40 to 55 in good health. Some clones in this sample may be carry-over from other donors' samples. The specimen was PBMCs. The rearrangement joins TRBV28 to TRBJ1-5; TRBD1 is a possible D gene (5 bases). For the CDR3, the DNA is TGTGCCAGCAGGCAACCCGGGACGGGCAATCAGCCCCAGCATTTT. Its translation is CASRQPGTGNQPQHF. Drawing the rest from reference TRBV28 and TRBJ1-5, the complete variable domain is DVKVTQSSRYLVKRTGEKVFLECVQDMDHENMFWYRQDPGLGLRLIYFSYDVKMKEKGDIPEGYSVSREKKERFSLILESASTNQTSMYLCASRQPGTGNQPQHFGDGTRLSIL.